The rows below give T cell receptor beta chains drawn from one sample of a study of blood T cell repertoires in COVID-19. TCRdb's table, derived via immunoSEQ multiplex PCR, lists solely in-frame clones and lacks some. The table shows over 150,000 clones, with about 80% occurring only once. Sequenced input: peripheral blood. Source of these receptors: a man in his fifties or sixties with acute or convalescent COVID-19. The CDR3 runs from the conserved cysteine through the conserved F or W. Fields, in order: CDR3 DNA, CDR3 protein, clone size, V gene, D gene, J gene. The D gene is left open where the match is weak. Not every row has a clone size; where given, it reads once, few, many or a size class.

DNA: TGTGCCAGTAGTAGGACAGGGGCAGGGGACACTGAAGCTTTCTTT; CDR3: CASSRTGAGDTEAFF; size: .; V: TRBV19; D: TRBD1; J: TRBJ1-1
DNA: TGCGCCAGCAGCACCTTTAAGAGCTCCTACAATGAGCAGTTCTTC; CDR3: CASSTFKSSYNEQFF; size: .; V: TRBV5-1; D: .; J: TRBJ2-1
DNA: TGTGCTAGTGGTTTGCCCGGGAACAATGAGCAGTTCTTC; CDR3: CASGLPGNNEQFF; size: .; V: TRBV12-5; D: .; J: TRBJ2-1
DNA: TGTGCCAGCAGCTTAAGTACACCCTACTATGGCTACACCTTC; CDR3: CASSLSTPYYGYTF; size: many; V: TRBV5-6; D: .; J: TRBJ1-2
DNA: TGTGCTCAGCCGGTGCAGGGAGGGAAGAAGACTGAAGCTTTCTTT; CDR3: CAQPVQGGKKTEAFF; size: .; V: TRBV11-2; D: .; J: TRBJ1-1
DNA: TGTGCCAGCAGCTTAGTTCCTCGGTATTCACCCCTCCACTTT; CDR3: CASSLVPRYSPLHF; size: few; V: TRBV7-2; D: .; J: TRBJ1-6
DNA: TGTGCCAGTAGTATAAGCGGGGCAGGGTCTAGCAATCAGCCCCAGCATTTT; CDR3: CASSISGAGSSNQPQHF; size: .; V: TRBV19; D: .; J: TRBJ1-5
DNA: TGTGCCAGCAGCCTGCGGAGACTAGCGGGGGTAATGAACGAGCAGTACTTC; CDR3: CASSLRRLAGVMNEQYF; size: few; V: TRBV11-3; D: TRBD2; J: TRBJ2-7
DNA: TGTGCCATCAGTGAGCCGCGACTTCTAGCGGGGGGGCAAGAGACCCAGTACTTC; CDR3: CAISEPRLLAGGQETQYF; size: .; V: TRBV10-3; D: TRBD2; J: TRBJ2-5
DNA: TGTGCCATCAGTGTACGGGGAAACACTGAAGCTTTCTTT; CDR3: CAISVRGNTEAFF; size: .; V: TRBV10-3; D: .; J: TRBJ1-1
DNA: TGCGCCAGCAGCTTCGGACTCGCGGGGGGGCAGGGAGAGACCCAGTACTTC; CDR3: CASSFGLAGGQGETQYF; size: .; V: TRBV5-1; D: TRBD2; J: TRBJ2-5
DNA: TGTGCCAGCAGTGGACAGGGGATAGCCTACGAGCAGTACTTC; CDR3: CASSGQGIAYEQYF; size: once; V: TRBV25-1; D: TRBD1; J: TRBJ2-7
DNA: TGTGCCAGCAGTTATTCCGGGACAAGGAGTTTGGACGAGCAGTACTTC; CDR3: CASSYSGTRSLDEQYF; size: .; V: TRBV6-5; D: .; J: TRBJ2-7
DNA: TGTGCCAGTAGTATGGTCGCAGGTTCCTACGAGCAGTACTTC; CDR3: CASSMVAGSYEQYF; size: .; V: TRBV19; D: .; J: TRBJ2-7
DNA: TGTGCCAGCAGCTCCGAGTTGTTGGACAGGAAAAACATTCAGTACTTC; CDR3: CASSSELLDRKNIQYF; size: few; V: TRBV5-6; D: TRBD1; J: TRBJ2-4
DNA: TGCAGCGTTGCTACAGACCACCAAGAGACCCAGTACTTC; CDR3: CSVATDHQETQYF; size: .; V: TRBV29-1; D: .; J: TRBJ2-5
DNA: TGTGCCAGCAGCTCCCGACACGCGGGGACCCAGTACTTC; CDR3: CASSSRHAGTQYF; size: .; V: TRBV7-2; D: .; J: TRBJ2-5
DNA: TGCAGCGTTCTCAGGGACTATGGCTACACCTTC; CDR3: CSVLRDYGYTF; size: .; V: TRBV29-1; D: .; J: TRBJ1-2
DNA: TGTGCCAGCAGCCCGGGACAGGCCTTCACAGATACGCAGTATTTT; CDR3: CASSPGQAFTDTQYF; size: .; V: TRBV3-1/TRBV3-2; D: TRBD1; J: TRBJ2-3
DNA: TGTGCCAGCAGCTTAGCCCTTGGGGGGGCCCTGCAAGAGACCCAGTACTTC; CDR3: CASSLALGGALQETQYF; size: .; V: TRBV7-8; D: .; J: TRBJ2-5
DNA: TGTGCCTGGAGTGCCTTACCAGTCCCTGGGCGCGCTTTCTTT; CDR3: CAWSALPVPGRAFF; size: few; V: TRBV30; D: .; J: TRBJ1-1
DNA: TGTGCCAGCAGTCTCGGGGGTCTCAGGGAAGCTTTCTTT; CDR3: CASSLGGLREAFF; size: .; V: TRBV12-3/TRBV12-4; D: .; J: TRBJ1-1
DNA: TGTGCCAGCGACTACCCAGGGGCTTTCTATGGCTACACCTTC; CDR3: CASDYPGAFYGYTF; size: .; V: TRBV27; D: .; J: TRBJ1-2
DNA: TGTGCCAGCAGACAGGGGACTAGCGGGGGTGCGGCGTACGAGCAGTACTTC; CDR3: CASRQGTSGGAAYEQYF; size: .; V: TRBV3-1/TRBV3-2; D: TRBD2; J: TRBJ2-7
DNA: TGTGCCAGCAGCATCTGGACTAGCGGGGGGGCCGAGACCCAGTACTTC; CDR3: CASSIWTSGGAETQYF; size: .; V: TRBV13; D: TRBD2; J: TRBJ2-5
DNA: TGTGCCAGCATTACAGGGGGCACGGGCTACACCTTC; CDR3: CASITGGTGYTF; size: .; V: TRBV6-5; D: TRBD1; J: TRBJ1-2
DNA: TGTGCCAGCAGCGTAGACCCCCGGGGGGCGGGCACAGATACGCAGTATTTT; CDR3: CASSVDPRGAGTDTQYF; size: .; V: TRBV9; D: .; J: TRBJ2-3
DNA: TGTGCCTGGACGGCGGCTAGCGGGGGGGCTGAGCAGTTCTTC; CDR3: CAWTAASGGAEQFF; size: .; V: TRBV30; D: TRBD2; J: TRBJ2-1
DNA: TGTGCCAGCAGTTACGGGGCAAACTATGGCTACACCTTC; CDR3: CASSYGANYGYTF; size: .; V: TRBV6-2/TRBV6-3; D: .; J: TRBJ1-2
DNA: TGTGCCAGCAGCGTAGGGGGCGGTTGGCAAGAGACCCAGTACTTC; CDR3: CASSVGGGWQETQYF; size: .; V: TRBV9; D: .; J: TRBJ2-5
DNA: TGTGCCAGCAGTTACGACAGCATGAACACTGAAGCTTTCTTT; CDR3: CASSYDSMNTEAFF; size: .; V: TRBV6-6; D: .; J: TRBJ1-1
DNA: TGCGCCAGCAGCTCCGGGACAGGGGCCAGCTCCTACGAGCAGTACTTC; CDR3: CASSSGTGASSYEQYF; size: .; V: TRBV5-1; D: TRBD1; J: TRBJ2-7
DNA: TGTGCCAGCAGTAGCAGGCCAAATTCACCCCTCCACTTT; CDR3: CASSSRPNSPLHF; size: .; V: TRBV6-5; D: .; J: TRBJ1-6
DNA: TGTGCCAGCAGCGATAGGGGGGGCGGGGCTGAAGCTTTCTTT; CDR3: CASSDRGGGAEAFF; size: .; V: TRBV7-9; D: .; J: TRBJ1-1
DNA: TGTGCCAGCAGTACGGAACAGGGGAATAATTCACCCCTCCACTTT; CDR3: CASSTEQGNNSPLHF; size: .; V: TRBV28; D: TRBD1; J: TRBJ1-6
DNA: TGTGCCAGCAGCTTTGAGAGCACTGAAGCTTTCTTT; CDR3: CASSFESTEAFF; size: .; V: TRBV7-9; D: .; J: TRBJ1-1
DNA: TGTGCCAGCAGAGGGGGGGCTAGCACAGATACGCAGTATTTT; CDR3: CASRGGASTDTQYF; size: .; V: TRBV28; D: .; J: TRBJ2-3
DNA: TGTGCCAGCAGTCGGGTGGCGGGAGAATACTACGAGCAGTACTTC; CDR3: CASSRVAGEYYEQYF; size: .; V: TRBV6-5; D: TRBD2; J: TRBJ2-7
DNA: TGCAGTGCTAGTGGTGGGCCCTTCTCCTACGAGCAGTACTTC; CDR3: CSASGGPFSYEQYF; size: .; V: TRBV20-1; D: .; J: TRBJ2-7
DNA: TGTGCCAGCAGTTTATCAACTAGCGGGGATACGCAGTATTTT; CDR3: CASSLSTSGDTQYF; size: .; V: TRBV28; D: TRBD2; J: TRBJ2-3
DNA: TGTGCCAGCAGTCTTGCGGGGGTCTACAATGAGCAGTTCTTC; CDR3: CASSLAGVYNEQFF; size: .; V: TRBV6-5; D: TRBD2; J: TRBJ2-1
DNA: TGTGCCAGCAGTTACGGACAGGCTAGCGCAGATACGCAGTATTTT; CDR3: CASSYGQASADTQYF; size: .; V: TRBV6-6; D: .; J: TRBJ2-3
DNA: TGTGCCAGCAGCCGACTGGAGTACTACGAGCAGTACTTC; CDR3: CASSRLEYYEQYF; size: .; V: TRBV5-4; D: .; J: TRBJ2-7
DNA: TGTGCCACCTGCCGAGGGGGCTTGTCCGGGGAGCTGTTTTTT; CDR3: CATCRGGLSGELFF; size: .; V: TRBV24-1; D: TRBD1; J: TRBJ2-2
DNA: TGTGCCAGCAGCTTGGAACAGGGGGCTTCCAACTATGGCTACACCTTC; CDR3: CASSLEQGASNYGYTF; size: .; V: TRBV5-6; D: TRBD1; J: TRBJ1-2
DNA: TGTGCCACCGACAGGACAGTTCGGGAAAAACTGTTTTTT; CDR3: CATDRTVREKLFF; size: once; V: TRBV24-1; D: .; J: TRBJ1-4
DNA: TGCGCCAGCAGTGAGAACAGGGGCTATGGCTACACCTTC; CDR3: CASSENRGYGYTF; size: .; V: TRBV10-1; D: TRBD1; J: TRBJ1-2
DNA: TGTGCCAGCAGCGTAGGGTTGGACAGTTCGTGGAGCGAGCAGTACTTC; CDR3: CASSVGLDSSWSEQYF; size: .; V: TRBV9; D: .; J: TRBJ2-7